Shown below are 30 T cell receptor beta chains from a single sample sequenced in a study of T-cell memory formation after mild COVID-19. One entry per CDR3 protein results from TCRdb running MiXCR on the 5' RACE reads. The sample includes tens of thousands of distinct CDR3 sequences, 13% seen only once; the top ten take about 27%. Sample: PBMCs or a T cell subset sorted from them (not recorded which). All receptors derive from an adult woman who had mild COVID-19 (a few samples of this study predate the infection). Cell type and time point are not known.

The chain has TRBV25-1 and TRBJ2-3; D gene ambiguous. V lost 5 bases to trimming and J lost 6 bases, with 15 bases between them. The CDR3 is 14 residues long. CDR1 is MGHDK, CDR2 SYGVNS, per germline. The CDR3 coding sequence is TGTGCCAGCAGTAGAAGCGTGACCTACGATACGCAGTATTTT. Its protein is CASSRSVTYDTQYF.

With respect to this clonotype: This may arise from a read error, as a much more abundant clone is one base away. The rearrangement uses TRBV6-4 and TRBJ2-1; 8 bases match TRBD2. Germline lookup yields CDR1 MRHNA and CDR2 SNTAGT. The CDR3 is 15 amino acids. Here the CDR3 DNA reads TGTGCCAGCAGTGACAGCGGGGGCTCCTCCAATGAGCAGTTCTTC. This codes for CASSDSGGSSNEQFF.

The chain has TRBV12-3 or TRBV12-4 and TRBJ2-7, with D perhaps matching TRBD1 (8 bases). Trimming cost V 4 bases and J 0 bases, with 16 bases left between them. This CDR3 spans 16 amino acids. The CDR3 protein is CASSSGGQAFSYEQYF. The CDR3, as DNA: TGTGCCAGCAGTTCGGGGGGACAGGCCTTCTCCTACGAGCAGTACTTC.

The V and J genes are TRBV24-1 and TRBJ2-1; 8 bases are shared with TRBD2. CDR3 size: 17 residues. V lost 3 bases and J lost 5; bases outside the gene matches: 11. Germline CDR1 is KGHDR and CDR2 is SFDVKD. This CDR3 is CATSDRLAGPPHNEQFF. The CDR3 DNA reads TGTGCCACCAGTGATCGTCTAGCGGGCCCCCCCCACAATGAGCAGTTCTTC.

In its sample, this clonotype was seen a few times. V gene TRBV7-8 combines with J gene TRBJ1-1; TRBD1 is a possible D gene (6 bases). There are 15 residues in the CDR3. Per germline, CDR1 SGHVS and CDR2 FQNEAQ. Trimming removed 6 bases at V and 10 bases at J, with 24 bases between. CDR3 bases: TGTGCCAGCAGTTTTAGTAGCGACAACAGGGAGGTAGCTTTCTTT. It codes for CASSFSSDNREVAFF.

There are a few counts of this clonotype. This chain connects TRBV20-1 to TRBJ1-2, with 10 bases matching TRBD1. This CDR3 is built from 15 residues. J was trimmed by 6 bases and V by 0 bases; bases with no gene match: 7. Germline assignment: CDR1 DFQATT and CDR2 SNEGSKA (reference sequence). The CDR3 DNA reads TGCAGTGCTAGAGATTATGGGACAGGGGAGGATGGCTACACCTTC. Translating gives CSARDYGTGEDGYTF.

A few counts support this clonotype. V gene TRBV11-1 combines with J gene TRBJ2-7; D is possibly TRBD2 (5 bases). The V end was cut by 0 bases, the J end by 2 bases, with 11 bases between. Germline V lookup: CDR1 SGHAT, CDR2 FQDESV (reference sequence). The length of the CDR3 is 15 residues. This CDR3 is CASSLAGILTYEQYF. The CDR3 DNA reads as TGTGCCAGCAGCTTAGCCGGGATCCTTACCTACGAGCAGTACTTC.

This clonotype occurred a few times. V usage is TRBV9 and J usage is TRBJ1-2, with 9 bases aligning to TRBD1. With V trimmed by 1 base and J by 2 bases, 12 bases remained unmatched. Germline CDR1 is SGDLS and CDR2 is YYNGEE. The CDR3 spans 18 residues. The CDR3 DNA sequence: TGTGCCAGCAGCGTATCCAGACAGGGGGGAGAGGTCAACTATGGCTACACCTTC. It is translated as CASSVSRQGGEVNYGYTF.

This clonotype was seen only a few times. This chain uses TRBV4-1 with TRBJ2-1; 7 bases are a match to TRBD1. Germline lookup yields CDR1 MGHRA and CDR2 YSYEKL. This CDR3 is built from 18 residues. V lost 0 bases to trimming and J lost 1 base; unmatched junction nucleotides: 9. The CDR3 DNA is TGCGCCAGCAGCCAAGATACGGTAGGGACAGCTTCCTACAATGAGCAGTTCTTC. Translation gives CASSQDTVGTASYNEQFF.

This clonotype was counted only a few times. The V and J genes are TRBV20-1 and TRBJ2-2; D ambiguous. The length of the CDR3 is 13 residues. Germline values: CDR1 DFQATT, CDR2 SNEGSKA (reference sequence). V lost 5 bases and J lost 7, with 14 bases in between. CDR3 coding DNA: TGCAGTGCTCCGCGCGTCCCCGGCGGGGAGCTGTTTTTT. Its protein product is CSAPRVPGGELFF.

In this sample, this clonotype turned up a few times. The V gene is TRBV12-3 or TRBV12-4, the J gene TRBJ2-1; D remains unclear. The CDR3 extends over 14 amino acids. V was clipped by 6 bases and J by 0 bases, with 9 bases between them. Written as DNA, the CDR3 is TGTGCCAGCAGGCTCTTGTACTCCTACAATGAGCAGTTCTTC. Translating gives CASRLLYSYNEQFF.

V is TRBV5-1 and J is TRBJ2-7; 7 bases are shared with TRBD1. In germline, CDR1 is SGHRS, CDR2 YFSETQ. The V segment lost 4 bases and the J segment 6 bases; nucleotides outside the gene matches: 10. The CDR3 spans 14 residues. The CDR3 spells CASSPPGDSGEQYF. CDR3 DNA sequence: TGCGCCAGCAGCCCTCCCGGGGACAGCGGCGAGCAGTACTTC.

The J gene is TRBJ2-7, the V gene TRBV19; 14 bases agree with TRBD2. Germline CDR1 and CDR2: LNHDA and SQIVND (reference sequence). This CDR3 region has 18 residues. Trimming at V came to 5 bases and at J to 2 bases, leaving 11 bases not matched to a gene. In DNA form, the CDR3 reads TGTGCCAGTAGTGTCGCGGGACTAGCGGGGGCCCTGCCCTACGAGCAGTACTTC. It encodes CASSVAGLAGALPYEQYF.

V gene TRBV20-1 combines with J gene TRBJ2-3; D perhaps matches TRBD2 (7 bases). The V end was cut by 3 bases, the J end by 4 bases, with 17 bases between. The germline V gene encodes CDR1 DFQATT and CDR2 SNEGSKA (reference sequence). CDR3 length: 15 residues. CDR3 loop: CSASRGRAGSDTQYF. The DNA for the CDR3 is TGCAGTGCTAGTAGGGGGAGGGCCGGTTCAGATACGCAGTATTTT.

This clonotype was picked up a small number of times. The rearrangement uses TRBV7-9 and TRBJ1-1; D may be TRBD1 (5 bases). The germline CDR1 and CDR2 sequences are SEHNR and FQNEAQ (reference sequence). This CDR3 region has 14 residues. With 5 bases removed from V and 8 bases from J, the gap between germline ends came to 18 bases. In nucleotides, the CDR3 is TGTGCCAGCAGCGGAAACACCGGGACCGTAGAAGCTTTCTTT. Protein: CASSGNTGTVEAFF.

The V gene is TRBV11-2, the J gene TRBJ1-1; 7 bases are a match to TRBD1. The V gene's germline CDR1 is SGHAT and CDR2 FQNNGV. There are 15 residues in the CDR3. The junction had 8 bases not matched to a gene; V was cut back by 4 bases and J by 3 bases. Written as DNA, the CDR3 is TGTGCCAGCAGCTCGGGAAGGGGGCGCTACACTGAAGCTTTCTTT. Its protein product is CASSSGRGRYTEAFF.

This chain joins TRBV4-1 and TRBJ1-2; a possible D gene is TRBD1 (6 bases). V lost 3 bases and J lost 8, with 22 bases in between. Germline lookup yields CDR1 MGHRA and CDR2 YSYEKL. The CDR3 totals 16 residues. The CDR3 DNA follows: TGCGCCAGCAGCCACCCGGAGCTGCGGCAGGGGTTGGGCTACACCTTC. It specifies CASSHPELRQGLGYTF.

The chain combines TRBV9 with TRBJ2-1; 14 bases align to TRBD2. The CDR3 contains 17 residues. V was clipped by 3 bases and J by 7 bases; unmatched bases: 9. From germline, CDR1 is SGDLS and CDR2 YYNGEE. CDR3 DNA: TGTGCCAGCAGCGCCGCCGGGACTAGCGGGAGAATGAATGAGCAGTTCTTC. This codes for CASSAAGTSGRMNEQFF.

J is TRBJ1-4 and V is TRBV20-1; D gene unclear. Germline V gene lookup returns CDR1 DFQATT and CDR2 SNEGSKA (reference sequence). V lost 1 base, J lost 8 bases, and 14 bases lay in between. The CDR3 extends over 14 amino acids. The CDR3 nucleotides read TGCAGTGCTAGAGGGTCCATTCGGGAGGAAAAACTGTTTTTT. It yields the protein CSARGSIREEKLFF.

In its sample, this clonotype was seen many times. The chain employs TRBV7-3 and TRBJ2-2; 9 bases align to TRBD2. The V gene's germline CDR1 is SGHTA and CDR2 FQGTGA. CDR3 length: 15 amino acids. Germline trimming cut 5 bases from V and 4 bases from J; bases unmatched to any gene: 5. The DNA of the CDR3 is TGTGCCAGCAGCCTCTTAGCGGGGGTCACCGGGGAGCTGTTTTTT. This encodes CASSLLAGVTGELFF.

The chain links TRBV7-6 to TRBJ2-1; 10 bases agree with TRBD2. Germline lookup yields CDR1 SGHVS and CDR2 FNYEAQ. With 5 bases clipped from V and 3 bases from J, the junction kept 13 bases outside the gene matches. This CDR3 is 18 amino acids long. The CDR3 is CASSAGGVAGGFYNEQFF. In DNA, the CDR3 is TGTGCCAGCAGCGCCGGGGGTGTAGCGGGGGGCTTCTACAATGAGCAGTTCTTC.

There are a few counts of this clonotype. This chain joins TRBV6-2 or TRBV6-3 and TRBJ2-4, with D perhaps TRBD1 (6 bases). CDR3 size: 12 residues. Germline lookup yields CDR1 MNHEY and CDR2 SVGEGT. Deletions cut 2 bases from V and 14 bases from J, with 13 bases between. The chain's CDR3 is CASSYGPDREYF. CDR3 nucleotides: TGTGCCAGCAGTTACGGCCCGGACAGAGAGTACTTC.

The chain couples TRBV24-1 to TRBJ2-1; perhaps TRBD1 as D (5 bases). Per germline, CDR1 KGHDR and CDR2 SFDVKD. CDR3 length: 14 residues. The V end was cut by 3 bases, the J end by 7 bases, with 12 bases between. CDR3: CATSDQGNQNEQFF. The CDR3, as DNA: TGTGCCACCAGTGATCAGGGTAATCAGAATGAGCAGTTCTTC.

This clonotype was found a few times. This chain uses TRBV12-5 with TRBJ2-1; 7 bases are shared with TRBD2. Germline V CDR1 and CDR2: LGHNT, FRNRAP. The CDR3 contains 16 residues. V dropped 0 bases and J dropped 9; count of bases not matched to a gene: 11. CDR3 region: CASGLVLGRERSEQFF. CDR3 in DNA: TGTGCTAGTGGTTTGGTACTCGGGCGGGAGCGTAGTGAGCAGTTCTTC. Looking up the rest from reference TRBV12-5 and TRBJ2-1 gives the full variable domain: DARVTQTPRHKVTEMGQEVTMRCQPILGHNTVFWYRQTMMQGLELLAYFRNRAPLDDSGMPKDRFSAEMPDATLATLKIQPSEPRDSAVYFCASGLVLGRERSEQFFGPGTRLTVL.

The V call is TRBV19, the J call TRBJ2-1, with 9 positions matching TRBD2. V dropped 5 bases and J dropped 9; count of bases not matched to a gene: 8. CDR1 is LNHDA, CDR2 SQIVND, per germline (reference sequence). The CDR3 has 14 amino acids. CDR3 coding DNA: TGTGCCAGTAGTTCGGATCTGACTAGCGGTGAGCAGTTCTTC. It specifies CASSSDLTSGEQFF.

This clonotype was seen repeatedly, ten times or more. CDR3 sequence: CASSRSYEQYF. The CDR3 DNA reads as TGTGCCAGCAGTCGCTCCTACGAGCAGTACTTC. The V and J genes are TRBV6-2 or TRBV6-3 and TRBJ2-7, with D unclear. Per the germline V gene, CDR1 is MNHEY and CDR2 is SVGEGT. Trimming removed 5 bases from V and 0 bases from J, with 2 bases in between. The CDR3 runs 11 residues.

The V and J genes are TRBV7-9 and TRBJ2-3, with no clear D. Germline CDR1 reads SEHNR; CDR2 reads FQNEAQ (reference sequence). V lost 1 base to trimming and J lost 2 bases, with 7 bases between them. This CDR3 comprises 14 residues. CDR3 nucleotides: TGTGCCAGCAGCTTAGTCACCCCCACAGATACGCAGTATTTT. Its translation: CASSLVTPTDTQYF.

This clonotype occurred a few times. The chain recombines TRBV7-2 with TRBJ2-7; 8 bases map to TRBD1. Germline lookup yields CDR1 SGHTA and CDR2 FQGNSA. With 5 bases clipped from V and 2 bases from J, the junction kept 11 bases outside the gene matches. The CDR3 sequence is 16 residues long. CDR3 DNA sequence: TGTGCCAGCAGCCCCCGTGCGTGGGGACAGGCCTACGAGCAGTACTTC. This codes for CASSPRAWGQAYEQYF.

This clonotype was found a few times. The rearrangement joins TRBV29-1 to TRBJ2-3; D remains unclear. Trimming took 0 bases from V and 10 from J, leaving 11 bases between them. The V gene's germline CDR1 is SQVTM and CDR2 ANQGSEA. This CDR3 is 12 amino acids long. CDR3 in amino acids: CSVEDDSSSQYF. The CDR3, as DNA: TGCAGCGTTGAAGATGATTCCTCCTCGCAGTATTTT.

The sample holds a few counts of this clonotype. The rearrangement joins TRBV4-3 to TRBJ2-3; 11 nucleotides line up with TRBD2. V was pared by 8 bases and J by 4 bases, with 8 bases of the junction left unmatched. This CDR3 is built from 15 residues. From germline, CDR1 is LGHNA and CDR2 YSLEER. The CDR3 sequence is CASSALAGAPDTQYF. CDR3 bases: TGCGCCAGCTCCGCACTAGCGGGAGCCCCAGATACGCAGTATTTT.